What follows is one TCR beta chain and its context. The read ends 3 residues shy of where the CDR3 ends; the end is completed using the germline J gene. Related graft donors supplied nonmyeloablative bone marrow transplants, and mixed chimerism was transient. Unstimulated regulatory T cells (CD4+CD25+CD127-), CD4+CD25- non-regulatory cells, CD4 and CD8 cells were FACS-sorted from thawed PBMCs. Profiled with immunoSEQ multiplex PCR; TCRdb holds only in-frame clones, not every one. This sample contains 30,000 to 40,000 clones. The V gene's germline CDR1 is SGHRS and CDR2 YFSETQ. With V trimmed by 0 bases and J by 3 bases, 7 bases remained unmatched. The CDR3 is 16 amino acids. This specimen comes from a study of Tregs in tolerant kidney transplant recipients.

The chain carries TRBV5-1 and TRBJ2-7; 9 bases match TRBD2. The origin of this receptor is a human patient who received a combined kidney and bone marrow transplant. Part of the T cell pool may stem from the graft donor. The sample here was CD4+ T cells from blood (PBMCs), taken 24 months after the transplant. CDR3 protein: CASSLALRTSDYEQYF. CDR3 bases read: TGCGCCAGCAGCTTGGCCCTACGGACTAGCGACTACGAG.